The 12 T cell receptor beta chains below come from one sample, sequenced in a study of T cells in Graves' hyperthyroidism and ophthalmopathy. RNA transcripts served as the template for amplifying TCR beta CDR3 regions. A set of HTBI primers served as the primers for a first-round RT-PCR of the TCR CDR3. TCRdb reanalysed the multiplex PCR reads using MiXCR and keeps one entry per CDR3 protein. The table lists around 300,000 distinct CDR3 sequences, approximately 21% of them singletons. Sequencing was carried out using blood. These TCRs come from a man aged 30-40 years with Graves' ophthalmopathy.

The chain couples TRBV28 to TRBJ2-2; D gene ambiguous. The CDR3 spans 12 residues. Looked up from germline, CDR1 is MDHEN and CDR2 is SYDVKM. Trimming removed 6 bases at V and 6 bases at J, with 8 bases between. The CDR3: CASRNPPGELFF. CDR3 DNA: TGTGCCAGCAGGAACCCCCCCGGGGAGCTGTTTTTT.

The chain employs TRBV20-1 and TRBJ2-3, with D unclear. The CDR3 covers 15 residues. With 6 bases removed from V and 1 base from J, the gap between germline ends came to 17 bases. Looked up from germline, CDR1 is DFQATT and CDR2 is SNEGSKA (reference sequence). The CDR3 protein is CSAAPDRRGTDTQYF. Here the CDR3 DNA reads TGCAGTGCCGCCCCTGACCGCCGAGGCACAGATACGCAGTATTTT.

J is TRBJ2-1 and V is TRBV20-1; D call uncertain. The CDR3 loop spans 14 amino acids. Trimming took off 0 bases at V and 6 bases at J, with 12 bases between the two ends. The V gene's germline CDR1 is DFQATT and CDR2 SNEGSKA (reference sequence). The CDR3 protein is CSARDRTGVNEQFF. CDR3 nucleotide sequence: TGCAGTGCTAGAGATCGAACTGGGGTCAATGAGCAGTTCTTC.

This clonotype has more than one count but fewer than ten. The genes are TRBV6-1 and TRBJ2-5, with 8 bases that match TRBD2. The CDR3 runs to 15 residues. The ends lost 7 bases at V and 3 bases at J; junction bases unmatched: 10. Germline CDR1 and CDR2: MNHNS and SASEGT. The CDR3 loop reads CASKLREGREETQYF. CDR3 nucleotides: TGTGCCAGCAAACTTCGGGAGGGGAGAGAAGAGACCCAGTACTTC.

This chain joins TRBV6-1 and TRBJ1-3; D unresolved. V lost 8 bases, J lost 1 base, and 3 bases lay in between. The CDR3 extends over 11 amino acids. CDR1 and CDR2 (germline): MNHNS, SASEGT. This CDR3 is CASQSGNTIYF. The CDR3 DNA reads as TGTGCCAGCCAATCTGGAAACACCATATATTTT.

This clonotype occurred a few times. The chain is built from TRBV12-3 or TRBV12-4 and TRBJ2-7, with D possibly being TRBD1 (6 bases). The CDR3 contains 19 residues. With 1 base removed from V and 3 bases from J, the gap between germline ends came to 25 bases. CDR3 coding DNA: TGTGCCAGCAGTTTAGAGATCAGGGGCCAGCCCCGGGTGCTCTACGAGCAGTACTTC. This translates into CASSLEIRGQPRVLYEQYF.

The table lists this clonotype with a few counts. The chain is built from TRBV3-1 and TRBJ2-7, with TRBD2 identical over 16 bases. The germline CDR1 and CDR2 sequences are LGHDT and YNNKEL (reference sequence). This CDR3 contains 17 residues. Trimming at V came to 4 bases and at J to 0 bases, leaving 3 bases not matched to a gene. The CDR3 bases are TGTGCCAGCAGCCGGGGACTAGCGGGAGGGAGCTCCTACGAGCAGTACTTC. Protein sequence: CASSRGLAGGSSYEQYF.

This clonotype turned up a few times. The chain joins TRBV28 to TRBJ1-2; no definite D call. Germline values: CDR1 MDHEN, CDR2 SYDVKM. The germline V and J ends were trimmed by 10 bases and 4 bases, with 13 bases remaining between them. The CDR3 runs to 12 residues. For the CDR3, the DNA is TGTGCCACTCGCCGGGATGCCTATGGCTACACCTTC. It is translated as CATRRDAYGYTF.

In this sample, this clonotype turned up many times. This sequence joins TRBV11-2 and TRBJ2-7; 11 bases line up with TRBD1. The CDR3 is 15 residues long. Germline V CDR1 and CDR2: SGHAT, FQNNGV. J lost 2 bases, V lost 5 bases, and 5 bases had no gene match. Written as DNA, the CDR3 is TGTGCCAGCAGCGACAAGGGACAGGGGGCCTACGAGCAGTACTTC. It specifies CASSDKGQGAYEQYF. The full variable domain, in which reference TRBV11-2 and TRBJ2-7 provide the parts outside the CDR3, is EAGVAQSPRYKIIEKRQSVAFWCNPISGHATLYWYQQILGQGPKLLIQFQNNGVVDDSQLPKDRFSAERLKGVDSTLKIQPAKLEDSAVYLCASSDKGQGAYEQYFGPGTRLTVT.

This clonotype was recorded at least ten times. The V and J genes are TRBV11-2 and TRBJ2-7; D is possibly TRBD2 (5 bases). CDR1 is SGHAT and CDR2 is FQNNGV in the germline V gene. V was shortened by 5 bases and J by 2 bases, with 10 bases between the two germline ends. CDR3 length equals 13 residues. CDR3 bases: TGTGCCAGCAGCCCGAGGGCGGCCTACGAGCAGTACTTC. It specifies CASSPRAAYEQYF.

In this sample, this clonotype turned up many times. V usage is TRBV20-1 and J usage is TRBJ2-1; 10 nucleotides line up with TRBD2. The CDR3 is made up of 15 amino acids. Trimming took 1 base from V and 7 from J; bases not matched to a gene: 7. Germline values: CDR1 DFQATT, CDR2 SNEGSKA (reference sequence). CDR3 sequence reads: CSARAPHSGRNEQFF. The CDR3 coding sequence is TGCAGTGCTAGAGCCCCACATAGCGGGAGGAATGAGCAGTTCTTC.

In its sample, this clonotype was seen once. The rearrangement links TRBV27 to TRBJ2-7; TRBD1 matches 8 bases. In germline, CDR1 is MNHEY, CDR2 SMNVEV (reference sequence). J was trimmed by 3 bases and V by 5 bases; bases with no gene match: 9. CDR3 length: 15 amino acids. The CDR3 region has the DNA TGTGCCAGCAGTGACACAGGGGGGAATGTCTACGAGCAGTACTTC. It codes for CASSDTGGNVYEQYF.